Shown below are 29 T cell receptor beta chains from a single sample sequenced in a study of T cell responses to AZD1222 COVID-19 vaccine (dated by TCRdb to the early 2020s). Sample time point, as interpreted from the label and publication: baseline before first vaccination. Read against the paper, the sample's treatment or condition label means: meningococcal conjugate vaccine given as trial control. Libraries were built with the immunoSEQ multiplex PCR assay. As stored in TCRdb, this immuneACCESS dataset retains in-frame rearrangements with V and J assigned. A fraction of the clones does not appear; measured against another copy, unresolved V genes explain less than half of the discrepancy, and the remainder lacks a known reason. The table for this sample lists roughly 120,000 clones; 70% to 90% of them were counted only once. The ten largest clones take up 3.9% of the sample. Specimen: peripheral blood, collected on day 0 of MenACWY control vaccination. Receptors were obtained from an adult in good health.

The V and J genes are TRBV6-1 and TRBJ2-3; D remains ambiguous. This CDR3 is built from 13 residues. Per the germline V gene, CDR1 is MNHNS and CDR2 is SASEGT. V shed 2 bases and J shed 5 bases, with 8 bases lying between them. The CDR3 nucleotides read TGTGCCAGCAGTGAACGTAGAGGAGATACGCAGTATTTT. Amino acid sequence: CASSERRGDTQYF.

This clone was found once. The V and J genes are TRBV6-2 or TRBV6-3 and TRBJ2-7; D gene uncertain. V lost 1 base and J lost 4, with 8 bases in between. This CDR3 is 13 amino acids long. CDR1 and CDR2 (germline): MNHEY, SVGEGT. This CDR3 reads CASSYYVRYEQYF. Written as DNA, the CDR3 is TGTGCCAGCAGTTACTACGTAAGGTACGAGCAGTACTTC.

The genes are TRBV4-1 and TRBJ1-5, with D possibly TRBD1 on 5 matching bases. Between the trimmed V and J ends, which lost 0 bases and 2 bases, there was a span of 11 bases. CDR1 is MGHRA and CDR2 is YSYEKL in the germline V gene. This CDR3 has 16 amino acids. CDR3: CASSQEKGGGNQPQHF. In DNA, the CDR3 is TGCGCCAGCAGCCAAGAAAAAGGAGGGGGCAATCAGCCCCAGCATTTT.

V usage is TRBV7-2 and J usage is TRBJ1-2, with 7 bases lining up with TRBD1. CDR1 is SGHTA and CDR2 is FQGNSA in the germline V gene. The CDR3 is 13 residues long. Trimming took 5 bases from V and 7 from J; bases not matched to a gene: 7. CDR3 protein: CASSRDRESGYTF. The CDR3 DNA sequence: TGTGCCAGCAGCAGGGACAGAGAGAGTGGCTACACCTTC. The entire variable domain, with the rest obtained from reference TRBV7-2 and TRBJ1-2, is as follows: GAGVSQSPSNKVTEKGKDVELRCDPISGHTALYWYRQSLGQGLEFLIYFQGNSAPDKSGLPSDRFSAERTGGSVSTLTIQRTQQEDSAVYLCASSRDRESGYTFGSGTRLTVV.

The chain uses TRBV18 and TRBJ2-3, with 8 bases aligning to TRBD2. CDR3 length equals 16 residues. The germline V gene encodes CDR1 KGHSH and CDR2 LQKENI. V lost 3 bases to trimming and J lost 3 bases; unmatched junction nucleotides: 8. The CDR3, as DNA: TGTGCCAGCTCACCCCTAAGCGGGGGTAGAACAGATACGCAGTATTTT. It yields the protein CASSPLSGGRTDTQYF.

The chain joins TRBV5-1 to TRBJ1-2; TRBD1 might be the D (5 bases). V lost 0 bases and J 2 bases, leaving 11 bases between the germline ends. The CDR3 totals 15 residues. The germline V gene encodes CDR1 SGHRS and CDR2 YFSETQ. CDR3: CASSLDGGWNYGYTF. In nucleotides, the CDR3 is TGCGCCAGCAGCTTGGACGGGGGATGGAACTATGGCTACACCTTC.

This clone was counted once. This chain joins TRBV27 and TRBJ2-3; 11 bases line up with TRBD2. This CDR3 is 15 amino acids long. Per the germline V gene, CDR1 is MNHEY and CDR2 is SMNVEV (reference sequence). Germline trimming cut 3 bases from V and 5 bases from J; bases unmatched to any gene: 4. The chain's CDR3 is CASSFLTSGGDTQYF. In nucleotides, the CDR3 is TGTGCCAGCAGTTTCCTAACTAGCGGGGGAGATACGCAGTATTTT.

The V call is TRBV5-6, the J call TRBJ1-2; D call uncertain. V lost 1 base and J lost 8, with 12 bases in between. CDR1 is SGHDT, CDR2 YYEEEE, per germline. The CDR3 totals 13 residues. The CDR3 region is CASSLRLSSGYTF. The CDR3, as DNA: TGTGCCAGCAGCTTGCGGTTATCGTCGGGCTACACCTTC. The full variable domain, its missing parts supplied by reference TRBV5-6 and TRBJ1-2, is DAGVTQSPTHLIKTRGQQVTLRCSPKSGHDTVSWYQQALGQGPQFIFQYYEEEERQRGNFPDRFSGHQFPNYSSELNVNALLLGDSALYLCASSLRLSSGYTFGSGTRLTVV.

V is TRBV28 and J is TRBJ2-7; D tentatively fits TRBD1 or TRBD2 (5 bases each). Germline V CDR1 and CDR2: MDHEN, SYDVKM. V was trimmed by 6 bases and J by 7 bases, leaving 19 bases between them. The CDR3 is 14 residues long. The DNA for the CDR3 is TGTGCCAGCAGCCCCTGGGGGTGGACGGGTGAGCAGTACTTC. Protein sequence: CASSPWGWTGEQYF.

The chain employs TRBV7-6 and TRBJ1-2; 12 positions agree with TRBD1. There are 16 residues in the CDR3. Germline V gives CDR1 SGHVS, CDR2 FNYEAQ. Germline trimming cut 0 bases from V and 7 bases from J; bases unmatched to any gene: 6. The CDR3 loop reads CASSLASGQGASGYTF. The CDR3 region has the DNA TGTGCCAGCAGCTTAGCGTCGGGACAGGGGGCTTCTGGCTACACCTTC.

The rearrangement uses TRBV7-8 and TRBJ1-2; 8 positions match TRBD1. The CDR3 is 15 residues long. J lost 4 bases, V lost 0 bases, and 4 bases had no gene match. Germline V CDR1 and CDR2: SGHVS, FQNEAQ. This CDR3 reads CASSLARGQVYGYTF. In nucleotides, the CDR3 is TGTGCCAGCAGCTTAGCGCGGGGACAGGTCTATGGCTACACCTTC.

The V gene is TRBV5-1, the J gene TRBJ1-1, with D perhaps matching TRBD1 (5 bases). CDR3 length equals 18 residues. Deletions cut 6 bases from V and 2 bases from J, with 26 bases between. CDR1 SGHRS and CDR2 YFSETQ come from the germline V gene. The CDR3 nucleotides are TGCGCCAGCACCATGGGACCTACAAGACGGGGGGTAAACACTGAAGCTTTCTTT. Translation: CASTMGPTRRGVNTEAFF.

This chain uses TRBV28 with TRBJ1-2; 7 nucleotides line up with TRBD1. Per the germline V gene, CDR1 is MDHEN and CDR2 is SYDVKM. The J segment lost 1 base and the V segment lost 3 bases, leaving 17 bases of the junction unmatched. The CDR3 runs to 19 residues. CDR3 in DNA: TGTGCCAGCAGTTTCCGTTCGGCCTACAGGGGCCCTGTTAACTATGGCTACACCTTC. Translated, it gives CASSFRSAYRGPVNYGYTF.

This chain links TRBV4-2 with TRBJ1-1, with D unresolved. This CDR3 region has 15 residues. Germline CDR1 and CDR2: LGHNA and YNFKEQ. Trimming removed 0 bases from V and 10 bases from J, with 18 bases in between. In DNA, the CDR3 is TGTGCCAGCAGCCAAGATTGGGGTAGGCGGGCGGGAGCTTTCTTT. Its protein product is CASSQDWGRRAGAFF.

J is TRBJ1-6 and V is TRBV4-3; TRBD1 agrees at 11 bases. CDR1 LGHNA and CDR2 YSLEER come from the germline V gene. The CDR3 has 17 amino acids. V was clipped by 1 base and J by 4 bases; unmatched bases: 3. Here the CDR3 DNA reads TGCGCCAGCAGCCAAGGAGGACAGGGGGCTTATAATTCACCCCTCCACTTT. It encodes CASSQGGQGAYNSPLHF.

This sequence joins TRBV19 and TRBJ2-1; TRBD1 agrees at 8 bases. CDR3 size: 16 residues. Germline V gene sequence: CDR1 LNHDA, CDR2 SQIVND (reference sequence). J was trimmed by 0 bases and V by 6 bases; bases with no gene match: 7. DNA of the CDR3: TGTGCCAGTAGACCCCACAGGGGGAGCTCCTACAATGAGCAGTTCTTC. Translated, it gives CASRPHRGSSYNEQFF. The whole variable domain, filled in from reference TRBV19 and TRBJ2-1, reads DGGITQSPKYLFRKEGQNVTLSCEQNLNHDAMYWYRQDPGQGLRLIYYSQIVNDFQKGDIAEGYSVSREKKESFPLTVTSAQKNPTAFYLCASRPHRGSSYNEQFFGPGTRLTVL.

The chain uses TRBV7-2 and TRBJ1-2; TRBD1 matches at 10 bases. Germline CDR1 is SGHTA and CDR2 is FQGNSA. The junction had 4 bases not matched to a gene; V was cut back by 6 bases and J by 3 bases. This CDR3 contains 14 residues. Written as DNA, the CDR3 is TGTGCCAGCAGTGGACAGGGGGGCTACTATGGCTACACCTTC. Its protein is CASSGQGGYYGYTF.

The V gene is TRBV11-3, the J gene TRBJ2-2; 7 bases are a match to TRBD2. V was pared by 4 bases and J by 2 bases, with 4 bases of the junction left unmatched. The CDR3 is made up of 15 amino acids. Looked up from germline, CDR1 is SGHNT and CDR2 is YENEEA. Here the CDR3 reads CASSSGGRNTGELFF. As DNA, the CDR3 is TGTGCCAGCAGCTCGGGAGGCAGAAACACCGGGGAGCTGTTTTTT.

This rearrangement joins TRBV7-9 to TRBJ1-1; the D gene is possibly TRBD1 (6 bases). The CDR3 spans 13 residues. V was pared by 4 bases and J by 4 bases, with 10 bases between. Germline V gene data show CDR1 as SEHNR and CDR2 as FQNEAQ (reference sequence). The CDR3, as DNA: TGTGCCAGCAGCTGGGAGGGGGGCACTGAAGCTTTCTTT. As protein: CASSWEGGTEAFF.

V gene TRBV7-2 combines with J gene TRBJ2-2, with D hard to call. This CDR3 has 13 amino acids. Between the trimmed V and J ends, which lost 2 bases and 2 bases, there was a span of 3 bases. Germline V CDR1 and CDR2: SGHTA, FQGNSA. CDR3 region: CASSLTNTGELFF. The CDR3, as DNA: TGTGCCAGCAGCTTAACAAACACCGGGGAGCTGTTTTTT.

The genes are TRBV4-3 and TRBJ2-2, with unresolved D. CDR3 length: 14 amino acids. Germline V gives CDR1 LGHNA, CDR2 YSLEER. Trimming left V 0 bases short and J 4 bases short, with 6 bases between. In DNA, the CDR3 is TGCGCCAGCAGCCAAGATCCCAGCACCGGGGAGCTGTTTTTT. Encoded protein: CASSQDPSTGELFF.

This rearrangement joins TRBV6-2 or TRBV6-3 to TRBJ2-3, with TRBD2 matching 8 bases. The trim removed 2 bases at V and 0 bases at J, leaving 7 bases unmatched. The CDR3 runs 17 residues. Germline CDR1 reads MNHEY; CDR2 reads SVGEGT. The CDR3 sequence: CASSYPLVAGSTDTQYF. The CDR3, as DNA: TGTGCCAGCAGTTACCCACTGGTAGCGGGGAGCACAGATACGCAGTATTTT.

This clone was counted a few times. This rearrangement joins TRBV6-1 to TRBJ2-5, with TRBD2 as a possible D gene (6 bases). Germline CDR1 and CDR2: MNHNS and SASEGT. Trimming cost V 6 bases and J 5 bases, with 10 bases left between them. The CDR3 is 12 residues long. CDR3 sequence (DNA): TGTGCCAGCAGCTGGGACTCGGAGACCCAGTACTTC. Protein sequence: CASSWDSETQYF.

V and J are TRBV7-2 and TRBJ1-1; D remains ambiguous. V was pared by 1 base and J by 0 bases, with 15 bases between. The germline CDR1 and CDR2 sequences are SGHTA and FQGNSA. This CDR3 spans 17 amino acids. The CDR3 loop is CASSLGRTLIMNTEAFF. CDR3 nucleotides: TGTGCCAGCAGCTTAGGTAGAACCCTAATTATGAACACTGAAGCTTTCTTT.

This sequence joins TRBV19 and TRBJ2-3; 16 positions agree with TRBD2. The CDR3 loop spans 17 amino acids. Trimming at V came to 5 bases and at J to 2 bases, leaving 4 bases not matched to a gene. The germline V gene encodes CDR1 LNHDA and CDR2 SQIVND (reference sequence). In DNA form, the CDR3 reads TGTGCCAGTAGTTCGGGACTAGCGGGGGGGCCCACAGATACGCAGTATTTT. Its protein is CASSSGLAGGPTDTQYF.

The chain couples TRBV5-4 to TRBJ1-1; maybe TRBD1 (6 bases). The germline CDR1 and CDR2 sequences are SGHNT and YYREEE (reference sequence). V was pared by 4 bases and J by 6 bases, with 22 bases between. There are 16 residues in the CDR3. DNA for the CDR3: TGTGCCAGCAGCCTCGAGGGGGTCCATTGGGACGCTGAAGCTTTCTTT. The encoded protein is CASSLEGVHWDAEAFF.

The CDR3 DNA reads TGTGCCAGCTCACCACCAAACGGCGCTGAAGCTTTCTTT. This codes for CASSPPNGAEAFF. The chain is built from TRBV18 and TRBJ1-1; no definite D call. Looked up from germline, CDR1 is KGHSH and CDR2 is LQKENI. V gave up 0 bases and J gave up 6 bases, with 8 bases separating them. This CDR3 has 13 residues.

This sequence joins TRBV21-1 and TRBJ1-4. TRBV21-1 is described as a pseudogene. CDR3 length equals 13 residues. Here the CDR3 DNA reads TGTGCCAGCAGCAAAGCAGGGTGTGAAAAACTGTTTTTT. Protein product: CASSKAGCEKLFF.

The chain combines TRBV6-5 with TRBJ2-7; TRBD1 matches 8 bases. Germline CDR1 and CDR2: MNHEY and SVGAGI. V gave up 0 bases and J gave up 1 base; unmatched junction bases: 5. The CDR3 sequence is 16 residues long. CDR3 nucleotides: TGTGCCAGCAGTTACTCCCGACAGGGGCCGTCCTACGAGCAGTACTTC. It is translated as CASSYSRQGPSYEQYF.